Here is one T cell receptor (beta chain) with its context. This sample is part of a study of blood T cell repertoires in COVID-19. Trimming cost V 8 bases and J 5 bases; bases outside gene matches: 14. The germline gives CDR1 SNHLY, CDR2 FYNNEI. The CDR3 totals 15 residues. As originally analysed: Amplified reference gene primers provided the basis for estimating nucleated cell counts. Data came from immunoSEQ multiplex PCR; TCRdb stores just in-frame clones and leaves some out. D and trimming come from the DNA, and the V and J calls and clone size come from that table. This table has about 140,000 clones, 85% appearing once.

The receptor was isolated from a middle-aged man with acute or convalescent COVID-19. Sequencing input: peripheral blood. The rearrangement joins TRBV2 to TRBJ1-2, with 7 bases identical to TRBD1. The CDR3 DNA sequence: TGTGCCAGCCAAAAGGGGGCAGGTCCCATATATGGCTACACCTTC. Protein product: CASQKGAGPIYGYTF. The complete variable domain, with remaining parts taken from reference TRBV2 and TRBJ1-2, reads EPEVTQTPSHQVTQMGQEVILRCVPISNHLYFYWYRQILGQKVEFLVSFYNNEISEKSEIFDDQFSVERPDGSNFTLKIRSTKLEDSAMYFCASQKGAGPIYGYTFGSGTRLTVV.